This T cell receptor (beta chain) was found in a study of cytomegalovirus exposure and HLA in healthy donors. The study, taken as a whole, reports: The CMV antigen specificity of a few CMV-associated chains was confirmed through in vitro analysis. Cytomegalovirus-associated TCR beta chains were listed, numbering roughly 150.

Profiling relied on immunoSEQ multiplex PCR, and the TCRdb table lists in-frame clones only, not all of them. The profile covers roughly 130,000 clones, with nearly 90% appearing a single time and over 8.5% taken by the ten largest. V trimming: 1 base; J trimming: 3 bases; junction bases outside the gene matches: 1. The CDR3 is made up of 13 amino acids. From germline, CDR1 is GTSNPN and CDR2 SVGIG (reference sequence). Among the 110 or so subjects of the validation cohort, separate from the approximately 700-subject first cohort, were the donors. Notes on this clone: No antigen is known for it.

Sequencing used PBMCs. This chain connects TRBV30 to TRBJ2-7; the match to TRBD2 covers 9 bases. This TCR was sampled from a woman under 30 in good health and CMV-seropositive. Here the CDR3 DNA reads TGTGCCTGGAGTGGAGCGGGGGGCTACGAGCAGTACTTC. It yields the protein CAWSGAGGYEQYF.